These T cell receptor beta chains were read from a single sample in a study of cytomegalovirus exposure and HLA in healthy donors. The protocol was immunoSEQ multiplex PCR, while the TCRdb copy is restricted to in-frame clones and leaves out a portion. Among around 100,000 clones listed, 60% to 85% were seen once. Sequences were obtained from PBMCs. These receptors were obtained from a man in his forties or fifties in good health and CMV-seropositive. Both conserved end residues are part of each CDR3. Fields, in order: CDR3 DNA, CDR3 protein, clone size, V gene, D gene, J gene, CDR3 length. D genes are given only for firm matches. Not all rows give a size; the values are once, few, many and, for expanded clones, a class.

DNA: TGTGCCAGCAGTCCGGGACTAGCCCGTAGTGGCAATGAGCAGTTCTTC; CDR3: CASSPGLARSGNEQFF; size: NA; V: TRBV27; D: TRBD2; J: TRBJ2-1; length: 16
DNA: TGCAGCGTTGTAGGAGTAGGAGGGACGGTAAACACCGGGGAGCTGTTTTTT; CDR3: CSVVGVGGTVNTGELFF; size: once; V: TRBV29-1; D: NA; J: TRBJ2-2; length: 17
DNA: TGTGCCAGCAGGTCGCCGGAGGCAGGGGAGAGCTATGGCTACACCTTC; CDR3: CASRSPEAGESYGYTF; size: NA; V: TRBV28; D: NA; J: TRBJ1-2; length: 16
DNA: TGCGCCAGCAGTACCGGGACAGGGCGGGCCGGGGAGCTGTTTTTT; CDR3: CASSTGTGRAGELFF; size: NA; V: TRBV5-1; D: TRBD1; J: TRBJ2-2; length: 15
DNA: TGTGCCAGCAGCCCGAGAGTATACCAAAACTATGGCTACACCTTC; CDR3: CASSPRVYQNYGYTF; size: NA; V: TRBV5-6; D: NA; J: TRBJ1-2; length: 15
DNA: TGTGCCAGCAGCCCGGGGGGGGTGACCCAGTACTTC; CDR3: CASSPGGVTQYF; size: NA; V: TRBV5-6; D: TRBD2; J: TRBJ2-5; length: 12
DNA: TGCAGCGTTGAGGCTAGCGGGATAGGAGAGACCCAGTACTTC; CDR3: CSVEASGIGETQYF; size: NA; V: TRBV29-1; D: TRBD2; J: TRBJ2-5; length: 14
DNA: TGCGCCAGCAGCCTACCCAGGGAACCGGACACCGGGGAGCTGTTTTTT; CDR3: CASSLPREPDTGELFF; size: NA; V: TRBV5-1; D: NA; J: TRBJ2-2; length: 16
DNA: TGCGCCAGCAGCTTGGGTGGGGGGGCGCTGGACACTGAAGCTTTCTTT; CDR3: CASSLGGGALDTEAFF; size: NA; V: TRBV5-1; D: NA; J: TRBJ1-1; length: 16
DNA: TGTGCCAGCAGTGAGGGGGCAGGGGCTTTTAGTGAGCAGTTCTTC; CDR3: CASSEGAGAFSEQFF; size: once; V: TRBV6-1; D: NA; J: TRBJ2-1; length: 15
DNA: TGTGCCAGCAGCTACCGGGTCGACGGCGAGCAGTACTTC; CDR3: CASSYRVDGEQYF; size: few; V: TRBV7-2; D: NA; J: TRBJ2-7; length: 13
DNA: TGTGCCAGCAGCTTATCTGGCGGGAGATTCTATGAGCAGTTCTTC; CDR3: CASSLSGGRFYEQFF; size: NA; V: TRBV7-9; D: TRBD2; J: TRBJ2-1; length: 15
DNA: TGCGCCAGCAGCTCACAGGGACAGGGGGCCGGCGAGCAGTACTTC; CDR3: CASSSQGQGAGEQYF; size: NA; V: TRBV5-1; D: TRBD1; J: TRBJ2-7; length: 15
DNA: TGTGCCAGCAGTTACTCGACAGGGGATAATTCACCCCTCCACTTT; CDR3: CASSYSTGDNSPLHF; size: once; V: TRBV6-5; D: TRBD1; J: TRBJ1-6; length: 15
DNA: TGTGCCAGTAGTATAGCAGTGACACCGAACCCCTACGAGCAGTACTTC; CDR3: CASSIAVTPNPYEQYF; size: NA; V: TRBV19; D: NA; J: TRBJ2-7; length: 16
DNA: TGTGCCAGCAGTGACCAAGCGGGAGATAGAAATGAGCAGTTCTTC; CDR3: CASSDQAGDRNEQFF; size: few; V: TRBV6-4; D: TRBD2; J: TRBJ2-1; length: 15
DNA: TGCGCCAGCAGCTTAGCGGGGAACTACAATGAGCAGTTCTTC; CDR3: CASSLAGNYNEQFF; size: NA; V: TRBV10-1; D: TRBD2; J: TRBJ2-1; length: 14
DNA: TGTGCCAGTAGTAGTCTCCTAGCGCGACCGAAGACCCAGTACTTC; CDR3: CASSSLLARPKTQYF; size: NA; V: TRBV19; D: NA; J: TRBJ2-5; length: 15
DNA: TGTGCCATCAGTGTTGGAGGGGGGGACGAGCAGTACTTC; CDR3: CAISVGGGDEQYF; size: NA; V: TRBV10-3; D: NA; J: TRBJ2-7; length: 13
DNA: TGTGCCAGCGGTCTTGGCGGGAGTTACAATGAGCAGTTCTTC; CDR3: CASGLGGSYNEQFF; size: NA; V: TRBV14; D: TRBD2; J: TRBJ2-1; length: 14
DNA: TGTGCCAGCAGCACATCATCCGGCGGGGCTACCTACGAGCAGTACTTC; CDR3: CASSTSSGGATYEQYF; size: NA; V: TRBV7-9; D: NA; J: TRBJ2-7; length: 16
DNA: TGTGCTAGTGCCTCAGGGGGTCCTGAAGCTTTCTTT; CDR3: CASASGGPEAFF; size: NA; V: TRBV12-5; D: TRBD1; J: TRBJ1-1; length: 12
DNA: TGTGCCAGCAGCTTCGCAGGGGGCCGGGAGACCCAGTACTTC; CDR3: CASSFAGGRETQYF; size: few; V: TRBV7-8; D: TRBD1; J: TRBJ2-5; length: 14
DNA: TGTGCCATCAGCGGACAGGACGAGCAGTACTTC; CDR3: CAISGQDEQYF; size: NA; V: TRBV10-3; D: TRBD1; J: TRBJ2-7; length: 11
DNA: TGTGCCATCACCCTAGACAGGGGCAGTCCCGGAAACACCATATATTTT; CDR3: CAITLDRGSPGNTIYF; size: NA; V: TRBV10-3; D: TRBD1; J: TRBJ1-3; length: 16
DNA: TGTGCCAGCAGTTACTCGCTAGCGGGGGAGCAGTACTTC; CDR3: CASSYSLAGEQYF; size: once; V: TRBV6-6; D: TRBD2; J: TRBJ2-7; length: 13
DNA: TGCGCCAGCAGCCCATATACGGGTGACCACTACGAGCAGTACTTC; CDR3: CASSPYTGDHYEQYF; size: once; V: TRBV4-1; D: NA; J: TRBJ2-7; length: 15
DNA: TGTGCCAGCAGCCCCAACTTCCGGGTCTCTGGAAACACCATATATTTT; CDR3: CASSPNFRVSGNTIYF; size: NA; V: TRBV14; D: NA; J: TRBJ1-3; length: 16
DNA: TGTGCCAGCAGCTCGACTAGCGTACCCACAGATACGCAGTATTTT; CDR3: CASSSTSVPTDTQYF; size: few; V: TRBV13; D: TRBD2; J: TRBJ2-3; length: 15
DNA: TGTGCCAGTAGTATCCCCGGTATTTATGGCTACACCTTC; CDR3: CASSIPGIYGYTF; size: NA; V: TRBV19; D: NA; J: TRBJ1-2; length: 13
DNA: TGTGCCTGGAGTATGGGGGACAGGGTTAACTCACCCCTCCACTTT; CDR3: CAWSMGDRVNSPLHF; size: NA; V: TRBV30; D: TRBD1; J: TRBJ1-6; length: 15
DNA: TGCAGCGTTGGATTACTTGGACAGGGAGGTGAGACCCAGTACTTC; CDR3: CSVGLLGQGGETQYF; size: NA; V: TRBV29-1; D: TRBD1; J: TRBJ2-5; length: 15
DNA: TGTGCCAGCAGTTTAGGGGAGGACTCTTACAATGAGCAGTTCTTC; CDR3: CASSLGEDSYNEQFF; size: NA; V: TRBV28; D: NA; J: TRBJ2-1; length: 15
DNA: TGCGCCAGCAGCCGGACAGTTACGAACACAGATACGCAGTATTTT; CDR3: CASSRTVTNTDTQYF; size: NA; V: TRBV4-1; D: NA; J: TRBJ2-3; length: 15
DNA: TGTGCCAGTAGCAGACCACAGGGTAGCTATGGCTACACCTTC; CDR3: CASSRPQGSYGYTF; size: NA; V: TRBV19; D: NA; J: TRBJ1-2; length: 14
DNA: TGTGCCAGCAGCTTAGCCTACAGGGGAACCTCCTACGAGCAGTACTTC; CDR3: CASSLAYRGTSYEQYF; size: once; V: TRBV11-2; D: TRBD1; J: TRBJ2-7; length: 16
DNA: TGTGCCAGCAGCGTGGATCAGGGGCGCCAAGAGACCCAGTACTTC; CDR3: CASSVDQGRQETQYF; size: NA; V: TRBV11-2; D: NA; J: TRBJ2-5; length: 15
DNA: TGTGCCAGCAGCCCCAATCCTAGCGGGAGATTCTACAATGAGCAGTTCTTC; CDR3: CASSPNPSGRFYNEQFF; size: NA; V: TRBV7-8; D: TRBD2; J: TRBJ2-1; length: 17
DNA: TGTGCCAGCAGCGTGAGAGCGGGAGGGCCAAGCTCCTACAATGAGCAGTTCTTC; CDR3: CASSVRAGGPSSYNEQFF; size: few; V: TRBV9; D: TRBD2; J: TRBJ2-1; length: 18
DNA: TGTGCCAGTAGTATTCGGGGGAAGGCTTTCTTT; CDR3: CASSIRGKAFF; size: NA; V: TRBV19; D: NA; J: TRBJ1-1; length: 11
DNA: TGCAGCGTTGTAGAATTTGTAACAGGGAATTCACGAGATACGCAGTATTTT; CDR3: CSVVEFVTGNSRDTQYF; size: NA; V: TRBV29-1; D: NA; J: TRBJ2-3; length: 17
DNA: TGCGCCAGCAGCCCCGGGACAGCCACCGGGGAGCTGTTTTTT; CDR3: CASSPGTATGELFF; size: NA; V: TRBV5-1; D: TRBD1; J: TRBJ2-2; length: 14
DNA: TGTGCCAGTACCTCAGGGGGGCGCGAGCAGTACTTC; CDR3: CASTSGGREQYF; size: NA; V: TRBV19; D: NA; J: TRBJ2-7; length: 12
DNA: TGTGCCAGCTCACCGTTCGAAGGAGGACTAGCGGGACTCGGGGAGCTGTTTTTT; CDR3: CASSPFEGGLAGLGELFF; size: NA; V: TRBV18; D: TRBD2; J: TRBJ2-2; length: 18
DNA: TGTGCCAGCAGCCGAGGGACTAGCGGGAGACGGGTCGGGGATACGCAGTATTTT; CDR3: CASSRGTSGRRVGDTQYF; size: NA; V: TRBV11-2; D: TRBD2; J: TRBJ2-3; length: 18
DNA: TGCGCCAGCAGCCTCCTAGGCGGCACGAGGGACTATGGCTACACCTTC; CDR3: CASSLLGGTRDYGYTF; size: few; V: TRBV4-3; D: NA; J: TRBJ1-2; length: 16
DNA: TGTGCCATCAGCCCGACTAGCGGGGGACTACTAATCTACGAGCAGTACTTC; CDR3: CAISPTSGGLLIYEQYF; size: NA; V: TRBV10-3; D: TRBD2; J: TRBJ2-7; length: 17
DNA: TGTGCCACCGAAATGGCGGGAGGGCCTAGGAACAATGAGCAGTTCTTC; CDR3: CATEMAGGPRNNEQFF; size: NA; V: TRBV28; D: TRBD2; J: TRBJ2-1; length: 16
DNA: TGTGCCAGCAGACGACTCGTCACCCAAGAGACCCAGTACTTC; CDR3: CASRRLVTQETQYF; size: few; V: TRBV11-2; D: NA; J: TRBJ2-5; length: 14
DNA: TGTGCCAGCAGCGGGTGGGCGGGACTCGACTACGAGCAGTACTTC; CDR3: CASSGWAGLDYEQYF; size: NA; V: TRBV7-6; D: NA; J: TRBJ2-7; length: 15
DNA: TGCGCCAGCAGAGCTTTAGGGGGAAAACCATTCACAGATACGCAGTATTTT; CDR3: CASRALGGKPFTDTQYF; size: NA; V: TRBV5-1; D: NA; J: TRBJ2-3; length: 17
DNA: TGTGCCATCAGTGAGTCGCACAGGGCCCCGACCCAGTACTTC; CDR3: CAISESHRAPTQYF; size: NA; V: TRBV10-3; D: NA; J: TRBJ2-5; length: 14
DNA: TGTGCCAGCAGCCTAACTAGCGGGGGGAGCACAGATACGCAGTATTTT; CDR3: CASSLTSGGSTDTQYF; size: NA; V: TRBV28; D: TRBD2; J: TRBJ2-3; length: 16
DNA: TGTGCCAGCAGCCAGGGGCAGGGGGCCGATACGCAGTATTTT; CDR3: CASSQGQGADTQYF; size: NA; V: TRBV7-9; D: TRBD1; J: TRBJ2-3; length: 14
DNA: TGTGCCAGCAGCCTCCGACTAGCGGACTACCAAGAGACCCAGTACTTC; CDR3: CASSLRLADYQETQYF; size: NA; V: TRBV9; D: TRBD2; J: TRBJ2-5; length: 16
DNA: TGTGCCAGCAGTTTGCAGAACCGGGAGACAAAAGAGACCCAGTACTTC; CDR3: CASSLQNRETKETQYF; size: NA; V: TRBV5-4; D: NA; J: TRBJ2-5; length: 16
DNA: TGTGCCAGCAACATGAGGGGGTCGGAAGACGAGCAGTACTTC; CDR3: CASNMRGSEDEQYF; size: few; V: TRBV2; D: NA; J: TRBJ2-7; length: 14
DNA: TGTGCCAGCAGGCAAGTAGACGGAGAAAAAGGAAAACTGTTTTTT; CDR3: CASRQVDGEKGKLFF; size: NA; V: TRBV2; D: NA; J: TRBJ1-4; length: 15